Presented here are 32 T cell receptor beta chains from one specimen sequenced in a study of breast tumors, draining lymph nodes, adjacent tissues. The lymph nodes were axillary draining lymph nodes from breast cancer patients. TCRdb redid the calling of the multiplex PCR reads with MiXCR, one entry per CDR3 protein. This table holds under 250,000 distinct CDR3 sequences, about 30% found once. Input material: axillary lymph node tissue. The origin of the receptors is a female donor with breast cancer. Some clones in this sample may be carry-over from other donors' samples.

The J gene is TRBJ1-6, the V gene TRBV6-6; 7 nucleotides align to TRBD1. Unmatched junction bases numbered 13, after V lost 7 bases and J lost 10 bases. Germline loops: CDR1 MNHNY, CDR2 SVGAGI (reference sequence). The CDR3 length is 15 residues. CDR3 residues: CASIPGTARRSPLHF. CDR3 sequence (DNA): TGTGCCAGCATCCCCGGGACAGCAAGAAGGTCACCCCTCCACTTT.

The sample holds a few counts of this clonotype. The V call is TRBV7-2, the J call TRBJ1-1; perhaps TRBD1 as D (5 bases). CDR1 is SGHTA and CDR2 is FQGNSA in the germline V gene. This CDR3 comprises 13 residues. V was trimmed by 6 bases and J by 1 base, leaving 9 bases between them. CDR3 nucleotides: TGTGCCAGCAGTCGGGGCCGGAACACTGAAGCTTTCTTT. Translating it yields CASSRGRNTEAFF.

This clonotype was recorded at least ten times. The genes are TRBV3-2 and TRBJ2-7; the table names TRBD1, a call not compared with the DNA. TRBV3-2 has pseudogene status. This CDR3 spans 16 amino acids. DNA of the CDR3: TGTGCCAGCAGCCAAGATAGGGGACAGTCCTCCTACGAGCAGTACTTC. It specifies CASSQDRGQSSYEQYF.

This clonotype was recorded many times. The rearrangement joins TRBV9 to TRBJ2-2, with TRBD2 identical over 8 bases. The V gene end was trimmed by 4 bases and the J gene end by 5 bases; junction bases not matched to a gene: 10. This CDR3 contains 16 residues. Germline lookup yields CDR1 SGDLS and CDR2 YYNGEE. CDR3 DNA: TGTGCCAGCAGCACGAGAGGGGCGGGAGGTACCGGGGAGCTGTTTTTT. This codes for CASSTRGAGGTGELFF.

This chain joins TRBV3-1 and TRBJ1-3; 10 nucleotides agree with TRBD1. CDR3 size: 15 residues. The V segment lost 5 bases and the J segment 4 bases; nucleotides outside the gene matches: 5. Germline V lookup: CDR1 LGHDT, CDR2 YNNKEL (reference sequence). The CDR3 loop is CASSSRDRGGNTIYF. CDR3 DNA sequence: TGTGCCAGCAGCTCCCGGGACAGGGGAGGAAACACCATATATTTT.

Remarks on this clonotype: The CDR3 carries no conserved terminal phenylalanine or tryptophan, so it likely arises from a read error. The DNA for the CDR3 is TGCAGCGTCAAAACGACCGACTGGCAAGATCAGACCCAGTACTCC. Its translation is CSVKTTDWQDQTQYS. This chain uses TRBV29-1 with TRBJ2-5; the D is unclear. V lost 6 bases to trimming and J lost 6 bases, with 23 bases between them. This CDR3 has 15 amino acids. Germline CDR1 is SQVTM and CDR2 is ANQGSEA.

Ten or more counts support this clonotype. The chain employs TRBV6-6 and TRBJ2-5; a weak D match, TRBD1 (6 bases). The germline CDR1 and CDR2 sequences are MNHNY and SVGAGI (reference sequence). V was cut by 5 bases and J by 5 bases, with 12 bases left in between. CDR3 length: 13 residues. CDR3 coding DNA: TGTGCCAGCAGTCCCTGGACAGTGGAGACCCAGTACTTC. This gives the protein CASSPWTVETQYF.

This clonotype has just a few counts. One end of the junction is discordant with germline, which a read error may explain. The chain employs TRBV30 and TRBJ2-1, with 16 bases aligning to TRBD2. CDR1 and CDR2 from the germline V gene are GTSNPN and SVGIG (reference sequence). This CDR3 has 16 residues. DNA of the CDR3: TGCACTGGGGGACTAGCGGGAGGGCCGCCCTACAATGAGCAGTTCTTC. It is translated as CTGGLAGGPPYNEQFF.

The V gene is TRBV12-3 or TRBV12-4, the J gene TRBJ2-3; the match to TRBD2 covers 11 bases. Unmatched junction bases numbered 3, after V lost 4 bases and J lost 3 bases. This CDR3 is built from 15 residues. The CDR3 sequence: CASSSRLAGTDTQYF. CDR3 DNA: TGTGCCAGCAGTTCTCGACTAGCGGGAACAGATACGCAGTATTTT.

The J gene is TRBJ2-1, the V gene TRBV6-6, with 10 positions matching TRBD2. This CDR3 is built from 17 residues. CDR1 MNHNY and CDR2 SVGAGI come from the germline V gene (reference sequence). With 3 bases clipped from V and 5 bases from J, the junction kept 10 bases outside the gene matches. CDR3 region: CASSYPALAGVHNEQFF. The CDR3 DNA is TGTGCCAGCAGTTATCCTGCCCTAGCGGGAGTGCACAATGAGCAGTTCTTC.

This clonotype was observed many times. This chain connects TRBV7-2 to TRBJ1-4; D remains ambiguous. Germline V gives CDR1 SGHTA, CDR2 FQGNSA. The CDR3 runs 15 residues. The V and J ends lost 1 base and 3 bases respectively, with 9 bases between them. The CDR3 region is CASSLVVGSNEKLFF. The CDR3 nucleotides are TGTGCCAGCAGCTTAGTTGTCGGGTCTAATGAAAAACTGTTTTTT.

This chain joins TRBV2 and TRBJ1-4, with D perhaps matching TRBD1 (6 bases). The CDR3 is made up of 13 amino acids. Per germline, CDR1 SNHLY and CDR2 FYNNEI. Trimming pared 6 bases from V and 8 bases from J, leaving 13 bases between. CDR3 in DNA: TGTGCCAGCAGGTACAGGGAAAGCGAAAAACTGTTTTTT. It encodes CASRYRESEKLFF. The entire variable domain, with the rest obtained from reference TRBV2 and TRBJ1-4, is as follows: EPEVTQTPSHQVTQMGQEVILRCVPISNHLYFYWYRQILGQKVEFLVSFYNNEISEKSEIFDDQFSVERPDGSNFTLKIRSTKLEDSAMYFCASRYRESEKLFFGSGTQLSVL.

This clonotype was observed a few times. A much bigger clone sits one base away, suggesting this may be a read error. CDR3: CSARAPGNEPFF. CDR3 DNA: TGCAGTGCTAGAGCCCCTGGTAATGAGCCGTTCTTC. This chain links TRBV20-1 with TRBJ2-1; no clear D gene. The germline V gene encodes CDR1 DFQATT and CDR2 SNEGSKA (reference sequence). The CDR3 contains 12 residues.

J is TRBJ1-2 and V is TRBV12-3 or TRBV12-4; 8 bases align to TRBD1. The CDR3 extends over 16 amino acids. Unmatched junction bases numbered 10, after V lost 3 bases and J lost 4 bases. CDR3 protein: CASSLGQGAGIYGYTF. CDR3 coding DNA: TGTGCCAGCAGTTTGGGCCAGGGGGCAGGGATCTATGGCTACACCTTC.

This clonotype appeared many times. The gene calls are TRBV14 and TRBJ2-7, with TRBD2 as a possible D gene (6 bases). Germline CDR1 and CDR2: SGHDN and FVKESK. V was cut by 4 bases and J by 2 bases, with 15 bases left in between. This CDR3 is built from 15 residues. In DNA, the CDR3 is TGTGCCAGCAGCCCCGGGAGCGGAGGGGCCTACGAGCAGTACTTC. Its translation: CASSPGSGGAYEQYF.

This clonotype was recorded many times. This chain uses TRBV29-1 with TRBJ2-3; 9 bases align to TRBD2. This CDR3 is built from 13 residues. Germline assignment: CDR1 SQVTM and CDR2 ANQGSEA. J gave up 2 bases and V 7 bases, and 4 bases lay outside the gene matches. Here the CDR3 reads CSARLADTDTQYF. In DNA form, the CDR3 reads TGCAGCGCCCGACTAGCGGACACAGATACGCAGTATTTT.

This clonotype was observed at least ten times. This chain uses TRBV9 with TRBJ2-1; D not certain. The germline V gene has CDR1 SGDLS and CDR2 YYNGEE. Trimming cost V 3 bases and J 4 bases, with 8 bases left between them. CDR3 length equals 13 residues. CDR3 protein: CASSGAEYNEQFF. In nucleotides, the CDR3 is TGTGCCAGCAGCGGTGCGGAATACAATGAGCAGTTCTTC.

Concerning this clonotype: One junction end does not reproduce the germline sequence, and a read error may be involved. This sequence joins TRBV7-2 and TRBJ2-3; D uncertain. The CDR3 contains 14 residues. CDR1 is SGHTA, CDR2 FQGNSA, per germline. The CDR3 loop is CASSFEVGTDTRYF. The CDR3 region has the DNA TGTGCCAGCAGCTTCGAGGTTGGCACAGATACGCGGTATTTT.

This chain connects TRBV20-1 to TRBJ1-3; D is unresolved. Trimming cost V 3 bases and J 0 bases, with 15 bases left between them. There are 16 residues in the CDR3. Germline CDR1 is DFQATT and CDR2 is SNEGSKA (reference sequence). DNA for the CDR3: TGCAGTGCTAGGGCGACGGAGGGCCTCTCTGGAAACACCATATATTTT. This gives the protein CSARATEGLSGNTIYF.

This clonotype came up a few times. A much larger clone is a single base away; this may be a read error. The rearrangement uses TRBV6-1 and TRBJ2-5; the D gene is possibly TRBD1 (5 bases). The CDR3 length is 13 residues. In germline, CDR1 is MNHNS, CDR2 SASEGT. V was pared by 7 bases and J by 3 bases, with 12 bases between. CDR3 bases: TGTGCCAGCACCCCAGGGCTTAAAGAGACCCAGTACTTC. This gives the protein CASTPGLKETQYF.

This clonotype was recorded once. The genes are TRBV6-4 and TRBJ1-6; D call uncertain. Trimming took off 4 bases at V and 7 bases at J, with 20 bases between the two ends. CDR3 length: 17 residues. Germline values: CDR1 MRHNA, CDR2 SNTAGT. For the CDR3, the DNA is TGTGCCAGCAGTGCTAGAGATCCCGGGTCCTTAAATTCACCCCTCCACTTT. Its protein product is CASSARDPGSLNSPLHF.

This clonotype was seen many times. The CDR3 protein is CASKTGVNTGELFF. CDR3 nucleotides: TGTGCCAGCAAGACGGGAGTAAACACCGGGGAGCTGTTTTTT. The rearrangement uses TRBV12-3 or TRBV12-4 and TRBJ2-2, with D possibly being TRBD2 (6 bases). CDR3 length equals 14 residues. The V and J ends lost 7 bases and 2 bases respectively, with 11 bases between them.

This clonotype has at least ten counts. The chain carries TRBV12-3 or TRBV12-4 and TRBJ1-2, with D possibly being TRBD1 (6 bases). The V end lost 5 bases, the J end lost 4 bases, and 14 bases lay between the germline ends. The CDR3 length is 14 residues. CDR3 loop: CASSHRVFSYGYTF. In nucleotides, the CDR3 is TGTGCCAGCAGTCACAGGGTATTCAGCTATGGCTACACCTTC.

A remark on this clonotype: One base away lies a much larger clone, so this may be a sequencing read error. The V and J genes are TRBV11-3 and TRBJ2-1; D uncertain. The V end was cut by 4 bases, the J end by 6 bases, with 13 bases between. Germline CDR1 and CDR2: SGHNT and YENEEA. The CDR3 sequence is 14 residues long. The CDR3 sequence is CASSSLGQANEQFF. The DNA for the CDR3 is TGTGCCAGCAGCTCCCTAGGGCAAGCCAATGAGCAGTTCTTC.

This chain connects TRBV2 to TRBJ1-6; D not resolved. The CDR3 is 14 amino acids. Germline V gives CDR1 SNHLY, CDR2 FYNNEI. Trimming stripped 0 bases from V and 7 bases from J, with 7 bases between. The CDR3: CASSEAGMNSPLHF. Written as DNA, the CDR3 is TGTGCCAGCAGTGAAGCCGGGATGAATTCACCCCTCCACTTT.

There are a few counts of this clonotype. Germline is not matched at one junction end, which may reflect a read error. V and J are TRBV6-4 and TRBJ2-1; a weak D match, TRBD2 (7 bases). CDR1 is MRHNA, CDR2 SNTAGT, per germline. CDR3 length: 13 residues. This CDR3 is CASSHSEGGGQFF. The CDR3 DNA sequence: TGTGCCAGCAGTCACTCGGAGGGGGGGGGGCAGTTCTTC.

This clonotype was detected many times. In nucleotides, the CDR3 is TGTGCCAGCAGCTTGATGCATTACGAGCAGTACTTC. Encoded protein: CASSLMHYEQYF. The chain joins TRBV7-2 to TRBJ2-7; D is undetermined. The V gene's germline CDR1 is SGHTA and CDR2 FQGNSA. V lost 3 bases and J 4 bases, leaving 7 bases between the germline ends. This CDR3 region has 12 residues.

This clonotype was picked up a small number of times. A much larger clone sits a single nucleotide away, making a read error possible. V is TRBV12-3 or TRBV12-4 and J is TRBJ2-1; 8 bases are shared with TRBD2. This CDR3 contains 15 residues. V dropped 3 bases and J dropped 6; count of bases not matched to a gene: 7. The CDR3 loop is CASSFEGTSLNEQFF. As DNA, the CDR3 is TGTGCCAGCAGTTTCGAGGGGACTAGTCTCAATGAGCAGTTCTTC.

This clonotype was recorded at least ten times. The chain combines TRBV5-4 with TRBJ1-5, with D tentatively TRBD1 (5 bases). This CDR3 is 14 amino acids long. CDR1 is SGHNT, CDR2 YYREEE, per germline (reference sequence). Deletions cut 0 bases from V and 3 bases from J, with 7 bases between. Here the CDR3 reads CASSLAGTNQPQHF. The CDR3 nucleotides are TGTGCCAGCAGCTTGGCCGGGACCAATCAGCCCCAGCATTTT.

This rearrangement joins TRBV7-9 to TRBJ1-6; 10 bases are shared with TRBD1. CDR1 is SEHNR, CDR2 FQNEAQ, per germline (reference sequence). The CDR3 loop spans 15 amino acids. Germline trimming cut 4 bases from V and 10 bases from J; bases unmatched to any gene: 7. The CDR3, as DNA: TGTGCCAGCAGCTCCTGGGACAGGGGTGGCTCACCCCTCCACTTT. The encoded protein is CASSSWDRGGSPLHF.

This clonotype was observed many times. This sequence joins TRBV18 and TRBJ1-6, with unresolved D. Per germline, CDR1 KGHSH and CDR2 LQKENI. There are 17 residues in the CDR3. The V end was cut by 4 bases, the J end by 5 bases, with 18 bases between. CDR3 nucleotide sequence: TGTGCCAGCTCACTATACCGGTCGGCGGAAGATAATTCACCCCTCCACTTT. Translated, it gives CASSLYRSAEDNSPLHF.

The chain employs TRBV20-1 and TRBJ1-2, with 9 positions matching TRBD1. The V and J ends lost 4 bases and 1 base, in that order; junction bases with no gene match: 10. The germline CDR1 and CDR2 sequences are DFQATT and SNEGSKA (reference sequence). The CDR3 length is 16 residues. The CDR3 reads CSAKEGRDRVNYGYTF. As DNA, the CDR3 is TGCAGTGCTAAGGAGGGGCGGGACAGGGTTAACTATGGCTACACCTTC.